The T cell receptor beta chain under discussion was sequenced for a study of T cell responses to AZD1222 COVID-19 vaccine. General study findings and limits: Regions left unmutated in variants are reportedly the target of nearly half of spike-specific TCRs. Just a handful of AZD1222 recipients were seropositive at baseline. Clonal diversity was possibly underestimated; the donors were predominantly white British and more often female. With dominance at 160-218 and 743-854, vaccine-associated CD4 TCRs spanned spike.

In regard to this clone: The antigen is unknown.

Measured with immunoSEQ multiplex PCR; TCRdb has only the in-frame clones, and not every one. The table has approximately 160,000 clones, about nine tenths seen once. The CDR3 extends over 13 amino acids. Trimming removed 2 bases at V and 3 bases at J, with 7 bases between. Germline V gene sequence: CDR1 MNHEY, CDR2 SVGAGI. The chain recombines TRBV6-5 with TRBJ1-1, with D unresolved. This TCR was sampled from an adult in good health. Sequenced here: peripheral blood, sampled on day 0 of AZD1222 vaccination. The CDR3 sequence is CASSYGRDTEAFF. CDR3 nucleotides: TGTGCCAGCAGTTACGGGAGGGACACTGAAGCTTTCTTT.